Listed below are T cell receptor beta chains from one sample, sequenced in a study of blood T cell repertoires in COVID-19. Clones were sequenced by immunoSEQ multiplex PCR, and TCRdb holds only the in-frame ones, with some missing. Counted here are some 70,000 clones, about 90% occurring once; the ten biggest clones make up 6.5% to 8.5%. Sequencing was carried out using peripheral blood. Receptor source: a man between 50 and 59 years old with active COVID-19. The CDR3 runs from the conserved cysteine through the conserved F or W. A D gene is named only where the DNA matches it firmly. Rows give clone size only sometimes, using once, few, many, or a class for an expanded clone.

>TRBJ2-3|TRBD1|TRBV4-3|.
TGCGCCAGCAGCCAAGGGACAGGGCCCAGCACAGATACGCAGTATTTT
CASSQGTGPSTDTQYF
>TRBJ1-1|.|TRBV5-6|.
TGTGCCAGCAGTTCCGTCGTTGAAGCTTTCTTT
CASSSVVEAFF
>TRBJ2-2|.|TRBV18|.
TGTGCCAGCTCACAAATGGAGGGGCAGGTCACCGGGGAGCTGTTTTTT
CASSQMEGQVTGELFF
>TRBJ2-2|.|TRBV5-4|.
TGTGCCAGCAGCTCCTTTGGGGGCCCGAACACCGGGGAGCTGTTTTTT
CASSSFGGPNTGELFF
>TRBJ2-4|TRBD1|TRBV2|.
TGTGCCAGCCTTAATGGACAGGGCAAAAACATTCAGTACTTC
CASLNGQGKNIQYF
>TRBJ1-1|.|TRBV19|.
TGTGCCAGTAGCACAACTAGGGTTCGGACTGAAGCTTTCTTT
CASSTTRVRTEAFF
>TRBJ1-1|.|TRBV7-2|.
TGTGCCAGCAGCCAAGCCCGGCCGGGTATGAACACTGAAGCTTTCTTT
CASSQARPGMNTEAFF
>TRBJ2-1|TRBD1|TRBV6-4|.
TGTGCCAGCGCGAAGGGACAGGACTACAATGAGCAGTTCTTC
CASAKGQDYNEQFF
>TRBJ2-7|.|TRBV1|.
TGCACCAGCAGCCAAGGAGGGACTAGCGCCTACGAGCAGTACTTC
CTSSQGGTSAYEQYF
>TRBJ2-7|.|TRBV4-1|.
TGCGCCAGCAGCCAAGGGACTCTGGCGGGGACCTCCGAGCAGTACTTC
CASSQGTLAGTSEQYF
>TRBJ2-7|.|TRBV28|.
TGTGCCAGCAGTTCCCTCTGGACTCTAAGCTCCTACGAGCAGTACTTC
CASSSLWTLSSYEQYF
>TRBJ1-2|.|TRBV6-5|once
TGTGCCAGCAGTTACTCGATAGCTAACTATGGCTACACCTTC
CASSYSIANYGYTF
>TRBJ1-1|.|TRBV11-2|.
TGTGCCAGCAGCGTTATAGGGGATATCATGAACACTGAAGCTTTCTTT
CASSVIGDIMNTEAFF
>TRBJ2-7|.|TRBV7-2|.
TGTGCCAGCAGCGCAAGGGCGGGCGAGCAGTACTTC
CASSARAGEQYF
>TRBJ2-2|.|TRBV11-2|.
TGTGCCAGCAGGCCTTACCGAGCCGGGGAGCTGTTTTTT
CASRPYRAGELFF
>TRBJ2-7|TRBD1|TRBV6-5|.
TGTGCCAGCAGTTGGGACAGGGGCACCTACGAGCAGTACTTC
CASSWDRGTYEQYF
>TRBJ2-7|TRBD2|TRBV5-6|.
TGTGCCAGCAGCTTAGCGGGAGGCTCCTACGAGCAGTACTTC
CASSLAGGSYEQYF
>TRBJ2-7|TRBD1|TRBV5-1|.
TGCGCCAGCAGCAGGGGGACAGCAGATACGACCTACGAGCAGTACTTC
CASSRGTADTTYEQYF
>TRBJ1-1|.|TRBV4-2|.
TGTGCCAGCAGCCAAGGCCCCGCAGCAGGGGTGCCGTCCACTGAAGCTTTCTTT
CASSQGPAAGVPSTEAFF
>TRBJ1-2|.|TRBV30|.
TGTGCCTGGAGTTTTCCCCTCCTGACAGTAGAATACTATGGCTACACCTTC
CAWSFPLLTVEYYGYTF
>TRBJ1-5|TRBD1|TRBV28|.
TGTGCCAGCCTACAGGGGGGTAGGCCCCAGCATTTT
CASLQGGRPQHF
>TRBJ1-2|.|TRBV6-5|.
TGTGCCAGCAGCTGGGAAGTAGCGGGGGAGGATGGCTACACCTTC
CASSWEVAGEDGYTF
>TRBJ1-2|TRBD1|TRBV18|few
TGTGCCAGCTCACCAACGGGACAGACTAGCTATGGCTACACCTTC
CASSPTGQTSYGYTF
>TRBJ2-1|.|TRBV6-5|.
TGTGCCAGCAGTTATACCCCCAGAGAGCAGTTCTTC
CASSYTPREQFF
>TRBJ2-7|.|TRBV7-2|few
TGTGCCAGCAGCTTAGGGAGTAGCGGCGCGTACGAGCAGTACTTC
CASSLGSSGAYEQYF
>TRBJ1-6|.|TRBV5-1|.
TGCGCCAGCAGCTTGGCCGGCGGGCGGAGTAATTCACCCCTCCACTTT
CASSLAGGRSNSPLHF
>TRBJ1-2|TRBD1|TRBV18|once
TGTGCCAGCTCACCCCTGCCGGGACAGGGGTTTGGCTACACCTTC
CASSPLPGQGFGYTF
>TRBJ2-7|.|TRBV7-8|.
TGTGCCAGCAGCCCAACCTACGAGCAGTACTTC
CASSPTYEQYF
>TRBJ1-5|TRBD1|TRBV28|.
TGTGCCAGCAGTTCCCCGGACAGGGCGGGCAATCAGCCCCAGCATTTT
CASSSPDRAGNQPQHF
>TRBJ1-2|.|TRBV5-4|.
TGTGCCAGCAGTCCGCAGGTTCCTGACCGGAGGGGCTACACCTTC
CASSPQVPDRRGYTF
>TRBJ2-3|TRBD2|TRBV13|.
TGTGCCAGCAGTCGGGGGGGTAGCACAGATACGCAGTATTTT
CASSRGGSTDTQYF
>TRBJ2-5|.|TRBV30|few
TGTGCCTGGAGTGGATCTAGGCTCCGGGAGACCCAGTACTTC
CAWSGSRLRETQYF
>TRBJ2-7|.|TRBV7-2|.
TGTGCCAGCAGCTTAGCGCGGGGTGGTTTGACCTACGAGCAGTACTTC
CASSLARGGLTYEQYF
>TRBJ2-1|.|TRBV24-1|.
TGTGCCACCAGTGACCCCCCGGGACACCACTGGGACAATGAGCAGTTCTTC
CATSDPPGHHWDNEQFF
>TRBJ2-3|TRBD2|TRBV5-4|.
TGTGCCAGCAGCCGGGAGGGCGGGGGGGCCGCAGATACGCAGTATTTT
CASSREGGGAADTQYF
>TRBJ2-5|TRBD1|TRBV10-2|.
TGCGCCAGCAGTAGACACGGGACAGCGCAAGAGACCCAGTACTTC
CASSRHGTAQETQYF
>TRBJ2-2|.|TRBV12-3/TRBV12-4|few
TGTGCCAGCGTCCAGGGTCTGGCCGGGGAGCTGTTTTTT
CASVQGLAGELFF
>TRBJ1-2|.|TRBV28|.
TGTGCCAGCAGTTTAGGTGGGACGGGAGTCTATGGCTACACCTTC
CASSLGGTGVYGYTF
>TRBJ2-1|TRBD2|TRBV5-1|.
TGCGCCAGCAGCTTGGAACCCGAACTAGCGGGCGAGCAGTTCTTC
CASSLEPELAGEQFF
>TRBJ2-7|.|TRBV6-5|.
TGTGCCAGCAGTATGCAGGGGACGGGGCAGTACGAGCAGTACTTC
CASSMQGTGQYEQYF
>TRBJ2-7|TRBD1|TRBV27|.
TGTGCCAGCAGTTCACCGGGACAGGGAGCGTACGAGCAGTACTTC
CASSSPGQGAYEQYF
>TRBJ2-5|TRBD2|TRBV27|.
TGTGCCAGCAGTCGGGGGGGGCGGCATGAGACCCAGTACTTC
CASSRGGRHETQYF
>TRBJ2-2|.|TRBV19|.
TGTGCCAGTAGTATAAGGGGGGGCACCGGGGAGCTGTTTTTT
CASSIRGGTGELFF
>TRBJ1-6|TRBD1|TRBV11-3|.
TGTGCCAGCAGCCAAGAGGACAGGGGTTCACCCCTCCACTTT
CASSQEDRGSPLHF
>TRBJ2-3|.|TRBV28|.
TGTGCCAGCAGTTTTGGGGGGTCAGATACGCAGTATTTT
CASSFGGSDTQYF
>TRBJ1-3|.|TRBV5-6|.
TGTGCCAGCAGGGTATCAGGTGGAAACACCATATATTTT
CASRVSGGNTIYF
>TRBJ2-1|TRBD2|TRBV7-2|.
TGTGCCAGCAGCCGGGTCCGCGGGAGGGGTAATGAGCAGTTCTTC
CASSRVRGRGNEQFF
>TRBJ2-3|.|TRBV5-1|.
TGCGCCAGCAGCTTGGTGCCAGGGGGCGCAGCGGGGGGCGGTTCGGGCACGCAGTATTTT
CASSLVPGGAAGGGSGTQYF
>TRBJ1-5|.|TRBV2|.
TGTGCCAGCAGTGAAACAGGGCTTAGCAATCAGCCCCAGCATTTT
CASSETGLSNQPQHF
>TRBJ1-6|.|TRBV27|once
TGTGCCAGCAGCTTCGACTCGTCCAGGGTGGGTTCACCCCTCCACTTT
CASSFDSSRVGSPLHF
>TRBJ1-5|.|TRBV7-8|.
TGTGCCAGCAGCGTACAGGAAATTTGGGAGCCCCAGCATTTT
CASSVQEIWEPQHF
>TRBJ1-1|.|TRBV27|.
TGTGCCAGCAGTTTAATCGGGGAACGCCGAAACACTGAAGCTTTCTTT
CASSLIGERRNTEAFF
>TRBJ1-4|TRBD1|TRBV30|.
TGTGCCTGGACCGAGGACAGGGGAAGGGAAAAACTGTTTTTT
CAWTEDRGREKLFF
>TRBJ2-7|TRBD1|TRBV11-2|.
TGTGCCAGCAGCTTAGTGACAGGGAGCTACGAGCAGTACTTC
CASSLVTGSYEQYF
>TRBJ1-4|.|TRBV2|.
TGTGCCAGCGAGACTGGTCGCACGGGGGAAAAACTGTTTTTT
CASETGRTGEKLFF